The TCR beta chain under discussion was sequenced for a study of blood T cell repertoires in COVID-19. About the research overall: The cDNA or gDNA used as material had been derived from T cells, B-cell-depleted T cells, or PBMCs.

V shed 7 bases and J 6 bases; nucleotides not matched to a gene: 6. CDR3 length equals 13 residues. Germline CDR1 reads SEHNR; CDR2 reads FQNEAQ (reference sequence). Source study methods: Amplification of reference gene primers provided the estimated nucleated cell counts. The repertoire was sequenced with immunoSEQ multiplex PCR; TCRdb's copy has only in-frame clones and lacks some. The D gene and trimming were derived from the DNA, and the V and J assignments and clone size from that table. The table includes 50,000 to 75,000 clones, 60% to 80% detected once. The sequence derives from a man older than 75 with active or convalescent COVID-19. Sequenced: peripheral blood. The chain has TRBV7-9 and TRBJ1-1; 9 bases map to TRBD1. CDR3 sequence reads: CASNLQGAPEAFF. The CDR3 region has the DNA TGTGCCAGCAACCTACAGGGGGCCCCTGAAGCTTTCTTT.